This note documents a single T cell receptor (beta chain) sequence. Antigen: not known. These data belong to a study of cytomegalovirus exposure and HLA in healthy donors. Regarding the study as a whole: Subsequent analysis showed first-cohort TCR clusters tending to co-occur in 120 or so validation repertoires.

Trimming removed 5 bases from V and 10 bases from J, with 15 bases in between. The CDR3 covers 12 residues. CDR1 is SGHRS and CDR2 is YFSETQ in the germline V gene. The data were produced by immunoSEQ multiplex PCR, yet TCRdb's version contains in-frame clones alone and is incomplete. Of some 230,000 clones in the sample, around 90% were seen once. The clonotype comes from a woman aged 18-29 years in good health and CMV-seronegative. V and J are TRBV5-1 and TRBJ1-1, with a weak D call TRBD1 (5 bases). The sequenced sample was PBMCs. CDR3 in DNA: TGCGCCAGCAGTTACCAGGGTTTATCAGCTTTCTTT. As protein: CASSYQGLSAFF.